This passage covers 13 T cell receptor beta chains from one sample sequenced in a study of Graves' ophthalmopathy and Graves' hyperthyroidism. Researchers took RNA transcripts and amplified TCR beta CDR3 regions from them. The library came from an HTBI-primed first-round RT-PCR and a second-round multiplex PCR. TCRdb reprocessed the multiplex PCR reads via MiXCR and lists one record per CDR3 protein. Here the sample spans roughly 170,000 distinct CDR3 sequences, 39% being singletons. The sequenced material came from peripheral blood. The receptor set was obtained from a man aged 30-40 years with Graves' ophthalmopathy.

This clonotype was detected ten times or more. This chain links TRBV28 with TRBJ1-1; D not certain. Germline V gene sequence: CDR1 MDHEN, CDR2 SYDVKM. V dropped 5 bases and J dropped 0 bases, with 13 bases sitting between them. This CDR3 comprises 15 residues. The CDR3 spells CASSLLTFMNTEAFF. In nucleotides, the CDR3 is TGTGCCAGCAGTCTCTTGACCTTTATGAACACTGAAGCTTTCTTT.

This rearrangement joins TRBV6-1 to TRBJ1-2, with 7 bases matching TRBD1. CDR1 MNHNS and CDR2 SASEGT come from the germline V gene. The CDR3 totals 17 residues. V trimming: 8 bases; J trimming: 0 bases; junction bases outside the gene matches: 15. CDR3 nucleotide sequence: TGTGCCAGCGTGGGTGGAGGGGACAGCAACTCTAACTATGGCTACACCTTC. Encoded protein: CASVGGGDSNSNYGYTF.

This clonotype was counted ten times or more. The rearrangement links TRBV24-1 to TRBJ1-5; perhaps TRBD1 as D (6 bases). The length of the CDR3 is 13 residues. V was cut by 9 bases and J by 10 bases, with 18 bases left in between. Germline V gene sequence: CDR1 KGHDR, CDR2 SFDVKD. CDR3 in DNA: TGTGCCACCTCTGGGCCGGGGGGCGGCCCCCAGCATTTT. It codes for CATSGPGGGPQHF.

This clonotype was detected many times. This chain joins TRBV9 and TRBJ1-5, with D uncertain. V lost 0 bases, J lost 5 bases, and 6 bases lay in between. Germline V gives CDR1 SGDLS, CDR2 YYNGEE. This CDR3 contains 13 residues. As DNA, the CDR3 is TGTGCCAGCAGCGTAGGTTACGATCAGCCCCAGCATTTT. Its protein is CASSVGYDQPQHF. Looking up the rest from reference TRBV9 and TRBJ1-5 gives the full variable domain: DSGVTQTPKHLITATGQRVTLRCSPRSGDLSVYWYQQSLDQGLQFLIQYYNGEERAKGNILERFSAQQFPDLHSELNLSSLELGDSALYFCASSVGYDQPQHFGDGTRLSIL.

This clonotype has ten or more counts. The chain employs TRBV6-5 and TRBJ2-7; the match to TRBD1 covers 11 bases. The CDR3 contains 15 residues. Germline CDR1 is MNHEY and CDR2 is SVGAGI. With 6 bases clipped from V and 0 bases from J, the junction kept 4 bases outside the gene matches. CDR3 coding DNA: TGTGCCAGCAGGCCGGGACAGGGGGTCTCCTACGAGCAGTACTTC. This encodes CASRPGQGVSYEQYF.

This clonotype was detected many times. The genes are TRBV5-7 and TRBJ2-5; D unclear. TRBV5-7 is an ORF, and what it does is uncertain. With 4 bases removed from V and 4 bases from J, the gap between germline ends came to 17 bases. CDR3 length equals 15 residues. The CDR3 nucleotides are TGTGCCAGCAGCAGGAGAATTCGAGAGAGAGAGACCCAGTACTTC. It yields the protein CASSRRIRERETQYF.

This clonotype was seen ten or more times. The CDR3 protein is CASSKPTGNTIYF. CDR3 nucleotide sequence: TGTGCCAGCAGCAAACCGACCGGAAACACCATATATTTT. The chain carries TRBV12-3 or TRBV12-4 and TRBJ1-3; D not resolved. The V and J ends lost 6 bases and 4 bases respectively, with 10 bases between them. The CDR3 consists of 13 residues.

Many counts were recorded for this clonotype. V usage is TRBV7-2 and J usage is TRBJ2-7; D is unclear. With 1 base removed from V and 6 bases from J, the gap between germline ends came to 16 bases. The CDR3 runs 15 residues. Looked up from germline, CDR1 is SGHTA and CDR2 is FQGNSA. CDR3 residues: CASSLVGRSPVEQYF. CDR3 bases: TGTGCCAGCAGCTTAGTAGGTCGAAGTCCGGTCGAGCAGTACTTC.

This clonotype occurred many times. This chain connects TRBV28 to TRBJ2-7, with a possible D match to TRBD1 (5 bases). Trimming removed 6 bases at V and 2 bases at J, with 14 bases between. The CDR3 sequence is 14 residues long. CDR1 MDHEN and CDR2 SYDVKM come from the germline V gene. For the CDR3, the DNA is TGTGCCAGCAGACTGACAGTTTATACCTACGAGCAGTACTTC. It encodes CASRLTVYTYEQYF.

This clonotype was seen ten or more times. V gene TRBV12-3 or TRBV12-4 combines with J gene TRBJ1-5; possibly TRBD1 for D (6 bases). V lost 7 bases to trimming and J lost 5 bases, with 21 bases between them. This CDR3 has 16 residues. CDR3 DNA sequence: TGTGCCAGCACCAAAACACTGTGGGACAAAGATCAGCCCCAGCATTTT. Amino acid sequence: CASTKTLWDKDQPQHF.

This clonotype was seen many times. The chain links TRBV20-1 to TRBJ2-7; 8 bases are a match to TRBD2. Germline V gives CDR1 DFQATT, CDR2 SNEGSKA (reference sequence). The junction had 15 bases not matched to a gene; V was cut back by 6 bases and J by 2 bases. There are 16 residues in the CDR3. The CDR3 region has the DNA TGCAGTGCAGAGGATGCGGCGCGGGAGGTGCCCTACGAGCAGTACTTC. Residues: CSAEDAAREVPYEQYF.

By share, this clonotype counts as medium-sized. Here the CDR3 DNA reads TGTGCCAGCAGCCAAGGGGTCGGAGAGACCCAGTACTTC. This codes for CASSQGVGETQYF. The genes are TRBV4-2 and TRBJ2-5; D ambiguous. The CDR3 consists of 13 residues. Trimming shortened V by 1 base and J by 4 bases, and 7 bases separated the two germline ends. Germline V gene sequence: CDR1 LGHNA, CDR2 YNFKEQ.

The rearrangement uses TRBV10-3 and TRBJ1-1, with D uncertain. Germline CDR1 ENHRY, CDR2 SYGVKD. The CDR3 spans 13 residues. V lost 6 bases and J 1 base, leaving 9 bases between the germline ends. The CDR3 bases are TGTGCCATCAGAAGAAGTTCGAACACTGAAGCTTTCTTT. Its protein product is CAIRRSSNTEAFF.